This paragraph reports one T cell receptor beta chain. Its specificity is not known. Clones were sequenced by immunoSEQ multiplex PCR, and TCRdb holds only the in-frame ones, with some missing. Of some 120,000 clones detected, around nine tenths appear once; the ten largest clones hold roughly 1.5%. The V end was cut by 7 bases, the J end by 1 base, with 10 bases between. The CDR3 consists of 13 residues. The germline V gene encodes CDR1 MGHDK and CDR2 SYGVNS. These data are taken from a study of T cell responses to AZD1222 COVID-19 vaccine. Findings and caveats of the study: Two AZD1222 administrations were followed by greater Spike-specific TCR breadth and depth. At 160-218 and 743-854, vaccine-associated CD4 TCRs were dominant, and they spanned spike. Donor demographics were predominantly white British with a female majority; clonal diversity may be underestimated. Repertoire collection took place solely once the T cell response had peaked.

The chain uses TRBV25-1 and TRBJ2-5; D is unresolved. This clonotype was sampled from an adult who received the AZD1222 COVID-19 vaccine. Sample: peripheral blood, taken 28 days after the second AZD1222 dose. The CDR3 protein is CASTSASQETQYF. The DNA of the CDR3 is TGTGCCAGCACTTCCGCCAGCCAAGAGACCCAGTACTTC.